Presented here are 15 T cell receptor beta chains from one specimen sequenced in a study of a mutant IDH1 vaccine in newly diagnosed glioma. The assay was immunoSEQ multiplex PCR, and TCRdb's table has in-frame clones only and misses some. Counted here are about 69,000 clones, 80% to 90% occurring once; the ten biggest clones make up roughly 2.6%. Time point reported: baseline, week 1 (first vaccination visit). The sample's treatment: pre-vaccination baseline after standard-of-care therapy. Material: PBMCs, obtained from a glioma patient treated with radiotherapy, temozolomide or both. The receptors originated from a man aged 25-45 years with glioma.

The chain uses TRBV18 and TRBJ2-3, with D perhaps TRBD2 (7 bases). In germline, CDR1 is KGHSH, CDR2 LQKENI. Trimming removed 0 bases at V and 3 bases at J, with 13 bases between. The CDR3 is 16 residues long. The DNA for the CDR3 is TGTGCCAGCTCACCACCTGCGGGGGCTTCTACAGATACGCAGTATTTT. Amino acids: CASSPPAGASTDTQYF.

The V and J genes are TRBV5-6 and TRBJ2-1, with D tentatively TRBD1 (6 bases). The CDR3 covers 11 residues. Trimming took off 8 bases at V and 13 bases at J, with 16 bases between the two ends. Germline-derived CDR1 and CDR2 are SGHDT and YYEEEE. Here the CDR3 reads CASQGFLEQFF. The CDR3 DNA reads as TGTGCCAGTCAGGGGTTCCTGGAACAGTTCTTC. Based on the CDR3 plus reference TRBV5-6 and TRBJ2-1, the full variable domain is DAGVTQSPTHLIKTRGQQVTLRCSPKSGHDTVSWYQQALGQGPQFIFQYYEEEERQRGNFPDRFSGHQFPNYSSELNVNALLLGDSALYLCASQGFLEQFFGPGTRLTVL.

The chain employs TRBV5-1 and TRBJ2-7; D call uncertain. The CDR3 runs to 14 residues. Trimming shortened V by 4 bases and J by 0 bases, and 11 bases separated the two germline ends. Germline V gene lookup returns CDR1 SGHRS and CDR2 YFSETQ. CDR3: CASSQNTLSYEQYF. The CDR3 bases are TGCGCCAGCAGCCAAAACACCCTCTCCTACGAGCAGTACTTC.

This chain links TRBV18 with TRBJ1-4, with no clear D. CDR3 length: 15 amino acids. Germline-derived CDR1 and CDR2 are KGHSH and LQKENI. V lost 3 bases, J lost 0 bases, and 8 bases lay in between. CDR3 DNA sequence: TGTGCCAGCTCACCGGACGGGGCAACTAATGAAAAACTGTTTTTT. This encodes CASSPDGATNEKLFF.

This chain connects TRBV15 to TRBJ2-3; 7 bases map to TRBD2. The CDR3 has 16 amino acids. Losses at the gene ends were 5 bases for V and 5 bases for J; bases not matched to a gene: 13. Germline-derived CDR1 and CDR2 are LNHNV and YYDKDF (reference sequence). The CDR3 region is CATSPAGRGWLDTQYF. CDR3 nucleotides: TGTGCCACCAGCCCGGCGGGGCGGGGGTGGCTAGATACGCAGTATTTT.

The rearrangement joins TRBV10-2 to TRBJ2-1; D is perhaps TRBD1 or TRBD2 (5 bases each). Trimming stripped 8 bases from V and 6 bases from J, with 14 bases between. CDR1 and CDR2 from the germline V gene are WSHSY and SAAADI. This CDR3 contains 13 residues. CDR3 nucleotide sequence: TGCGCCAGCGAGGGACGGGTAATCAATGAGCAGTTCTTC. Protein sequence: CASEGRVINEQFF.

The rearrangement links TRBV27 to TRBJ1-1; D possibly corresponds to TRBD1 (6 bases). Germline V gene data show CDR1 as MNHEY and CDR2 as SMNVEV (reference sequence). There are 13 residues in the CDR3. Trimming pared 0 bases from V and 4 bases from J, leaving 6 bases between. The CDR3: CASSLSGATEAFF. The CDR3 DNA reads TGTGCCAGCAGTTTATCGGGGGCCACTGAAGCTTTCTTT.

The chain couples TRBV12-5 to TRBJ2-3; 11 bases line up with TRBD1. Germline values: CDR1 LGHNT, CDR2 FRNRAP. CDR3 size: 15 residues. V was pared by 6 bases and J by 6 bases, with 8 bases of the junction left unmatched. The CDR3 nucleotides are TGTGCTAGTGGGAAGGGGACAGGGGGTTGGGATACGCAGTATTTT. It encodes CASGKGTGGWDTQYF.

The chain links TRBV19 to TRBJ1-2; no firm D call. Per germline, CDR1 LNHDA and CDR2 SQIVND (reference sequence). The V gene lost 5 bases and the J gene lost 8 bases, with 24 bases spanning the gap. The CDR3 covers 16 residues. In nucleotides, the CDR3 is TGTGCCAGTAGTTTAACGCCCCTTGGATCCGAGAAGGGCTACACCTTC. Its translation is CASSLTPLGSEKGYTF.

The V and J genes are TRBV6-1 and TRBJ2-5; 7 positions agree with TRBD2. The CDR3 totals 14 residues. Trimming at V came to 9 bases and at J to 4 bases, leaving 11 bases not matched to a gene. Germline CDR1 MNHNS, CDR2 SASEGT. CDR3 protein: CASGPQPGGETQYF. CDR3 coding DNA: TGTGCCAGTGGTCCGCAGCCGGGGGGAGAGACCCAGTACTTC.

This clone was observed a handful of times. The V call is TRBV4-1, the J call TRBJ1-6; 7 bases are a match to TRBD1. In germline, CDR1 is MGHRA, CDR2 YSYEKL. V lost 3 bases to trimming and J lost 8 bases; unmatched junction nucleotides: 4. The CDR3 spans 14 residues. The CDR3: CASSHTGADSPLHF. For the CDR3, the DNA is TGCGCCAGCAGCCACACAGGGGCAGATTCACCCCTCCACTTT.

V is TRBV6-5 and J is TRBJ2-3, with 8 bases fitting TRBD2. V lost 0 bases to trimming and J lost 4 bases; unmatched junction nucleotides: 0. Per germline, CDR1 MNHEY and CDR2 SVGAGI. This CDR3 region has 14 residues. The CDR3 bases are TGTGCCAGCAGTTACTCGACTAGCGCAGATACGCAGTATTTT. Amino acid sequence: CASSYSTSADTQYF.

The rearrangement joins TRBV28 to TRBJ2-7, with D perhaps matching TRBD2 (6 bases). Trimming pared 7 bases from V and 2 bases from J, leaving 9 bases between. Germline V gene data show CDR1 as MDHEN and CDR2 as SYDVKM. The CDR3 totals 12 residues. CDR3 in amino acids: CASNSGAYEQYF. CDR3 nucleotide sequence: TGTGCCAGCAACTCGGGGGCCTACGAGCAGTACTTC.

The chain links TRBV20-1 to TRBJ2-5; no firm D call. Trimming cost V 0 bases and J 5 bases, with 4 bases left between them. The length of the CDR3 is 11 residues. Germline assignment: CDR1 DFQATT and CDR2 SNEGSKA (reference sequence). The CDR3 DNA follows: TGCAGTGCTAGAGAGCGTGAGACCCAGTACTTC. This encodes CSARERETQYF.

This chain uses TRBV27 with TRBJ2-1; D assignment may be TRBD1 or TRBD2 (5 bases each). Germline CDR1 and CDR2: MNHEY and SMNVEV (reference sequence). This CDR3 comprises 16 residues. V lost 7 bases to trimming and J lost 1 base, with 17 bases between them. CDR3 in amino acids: CASKDGTLDSYNEQFF. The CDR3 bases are TGTGCCAGCAAAGATGGGACCTTGGATTCCTACAATGAGCAGTTCTTC.